The clone carrying this TCR beta chain was observed a few times. The data originate from a study of T-cell reconstitution after alpha-beta-depleted transplantation in children. The authors prepared the TCRbeta library with unique molecular identifiers. TCRdb reprocessed the PCR reads with MiXCR, giving one entry per CDR3 protein. The sample records approximately 1,000,000 distinct CDR3 sequences, under 30% being singletons. The CDR3 loop spans 13 amino acids. In germline, CDR1 is SGHAT, CDR2 FQNNGV. Trimming took off 5 bases at V and 8 bases at J, with 15 bases between the two ends. The sequences come from PBMCs, mostly from graft donor cells, collected 360 days after TCRalphabeta/CD19-depleted stem cell transplant. This TCR was sampled from a boy in the first two years of life who had a stem cell transplant for SCID, so the T cells may come from the graft donor. The V and J genes are TRBV11-2 and TRBJ1-2; D not certain. CDR3 nucleotides: TGTGCCAGCAGCCGGCCAGGCGGGAACGGCTACACCTTC. Protein product: CASSRPGGNGYTF.